This passage covers 10 T cell receptor beta chains from one sample sequenced in a study of blood T cell repertoires in COVID-19. Only in-frame clones appear in the TCRdb table, and some are missing; sequencing was by immunoSEQ multiplex PCR. The sample records about 73,000 clones, 82% being singletons. Sequences were obtained from peripheral blood. Every receptor here comes from a woman between 55 and 75 years old with acute or convalescent COVID-19.

A few counts support this clone. The V call is TRBV5-1, the J call TRBJ2-3, with D perhaps matching TRBD2 (5 bases). V lost 0 bases and J 1 base, leaving 12 bases between the germline ends. CDR3 length equals 16 residues. Germline values: CDR1 SGHRS, CDR2 YFSETQ. In nucleotides, the CDR3 is TGCGCCAGCAGCTTGGCTCTAGTCGGGGGCACAGATACGCAGTATTTT. Protein: CASSLALVGGTDTQYF. Full variable domain (remainder filled in from reference TRBV5-1 and TRBJ2-3): KAGVTQTPRYLIKTRGQQVTLSCSPISGHRSVSWYQQTPGQGLQFLFEYFSETQRNKGNFPGRFSGRQFSNSRSEMNVSTLELGDSALYLCASSLALVGGTDTQYFGPGTRLTVL.

The genes are TRBV11-2 and TRBJ1-3; D not resolved. Looked up from germline, CDR1 is SGHAT and CDR2 is FQNNGV. The CDR3 sequence is 17 residues long. V gave up 8 bases and J gave up 0 bases, with 20 bases separating them. The CDR3 coding sequence is TGTGCCAGCGGAAAATTAAGAGGCGCGGGCTCTGGAAACACCATATATTTT. Its translation: CASGKLRGAGSGNTIYF.

As DNA, the CDR3 is TGTGCCAGCAGCCCCCGGACAGGGTACTCCTATAATTCACCCCTCCACTTT. It codes for CASSPRTGYSYNSPLHF. The chain is built from TRBV7-8 and TRBJ1-6; the match to TRBD1 covers 8 bases. The V gene's germline CDR1 is SGHVS and CDR2 FQNEAQ. This CDR3 has 17 amino acids. V shed 5 bases, J shed 0 bases, and the junction held 6 bases outside the gene matches.

To note about this clone: The junction does not match germline at one end; this may be a read error. This sequence joins TRBV4-2 and TRBJ2-7; D is unresolved. The germline V gene has CDR1 LGHNA and CDR2 YNFKEQ. This CDR3 spans 12 amino acids. The CDR3, as DNA: TGTGCCAGCAGCCAAGATCAGTCGATTCTTGACTTC. Its translation is CASSQDQSILDF.

Here the CDR3 DNA reads TGTGCCACCAGCAGAAAATTTAGCGGGACCCGCACAGATACGCAGTATTTT. Amino acid sequence: CATSRKFSGTRTDTQYF. The rearrangement uses TRBV15 and TRBJ2-3, with TRBD2 matching 8 bases. The germline CDR1 and CDR2 sequences are LNHNV and YYDKDF (reference sequence). This CDR3 comprises 17 residues. Trimming cost V 2 bases and J 1 base; bases outside gene matches: 8.

The CDR3 region has the DNA TGTGCCAGCAGCCAAGTCCCGCGGACCGCGGGAGGCACAGATACGCAGTATTTT. As protein: CASSQVPRTAGGTDTQYF. This chain uses TRBV14 with TRBJ2-3, with 7 bases identical to TRBD2. This CDR3 region has 18 residues. V lost 1 base to trimming and J lost 1 base; unmatched junction nucleotides: 11. The germline gives CDR1 SGHDN, CDR2 FVKESK.

This clone has a handful of counts. The chain couples TRBV5-6 to TRBJ2-1; the D gene is possibly TRBD2 (5 bases). The germline V gene encodes CDR1 SGHDT and CDR2 YYEEEE. V was trimmed by 2 bases and J by 8 bases, leaving 11 bases between them. The CDR3 extends over 13 amino acids. The CDR3 DNA follows: TGTGCCAGCAGCTTACTAGGAATAGATGAGCAGTTCTTC. Amino acids: CASSLLGIDEQFF. The full variable domain, completed using reference TRBV5-6 and TRBJ2-1, is DAGVTQSPTHLIKTRGQQVTLRCSPKSGHDTVSWYQQALGQGPQFIFQYYEEEERQRGNFPDRFSGHQFPNYSSELNVNALLLGDSALYLCASSLLGIDEQFFGPGTRLTVL.

The genes are TRBV6-5 and TRBJ2-1; 7 nucleotides align to TRBD2. This CDR3 has 14 amino acids. Germline V gene data show CDR1 as MNHEY and CDR2 as SVGAGI. With V trimmed by 2 bases and J by 6 bases, 4 bases remained unmatched. CDR3 in amino acids: CASSYGGGSNEQFF. Written as DNA, the CDR3 is TGTGCCAGCAGTTACGGGGGAGGGTCCAATGAGCAGTTCTTC.

This clone was seen a single time. The V call is TRBV5-1, the J call TRBJ2-5; tentatively, D is TRBD1 (6 bases). V was shortened by 4 bases and J by 5 bases, with 12 bases between the two germline ends. Germline V gives CDR1 SGHRS, CDR2 YFSETQ. The CDR3 consists of 13 residues. The CDR3: CASSLQGPETQYF. The CDR3, as DNA: TGCGCCAGCAGCCTGCAGGGGCCTGAGACCCAGTACTTC.

This clone was observed a single time. This rearrangement joins TRBV7-2 to TRBJ2-3; unclear D gene. There are 15 residues in the CDR3. V lost 3 bases to trimming and J lost 2 bases, with 12 bases between them. Germline lookup yields CDR1 SGHTA and CDR2 FQGNSA. CDR3 loop: CASSFGQKFTDTQYF. The CDR3 DNA reads TGTGCCAGCAGCTTTGGGCAGAAGTTCACAGATACGCAGTATTTT.